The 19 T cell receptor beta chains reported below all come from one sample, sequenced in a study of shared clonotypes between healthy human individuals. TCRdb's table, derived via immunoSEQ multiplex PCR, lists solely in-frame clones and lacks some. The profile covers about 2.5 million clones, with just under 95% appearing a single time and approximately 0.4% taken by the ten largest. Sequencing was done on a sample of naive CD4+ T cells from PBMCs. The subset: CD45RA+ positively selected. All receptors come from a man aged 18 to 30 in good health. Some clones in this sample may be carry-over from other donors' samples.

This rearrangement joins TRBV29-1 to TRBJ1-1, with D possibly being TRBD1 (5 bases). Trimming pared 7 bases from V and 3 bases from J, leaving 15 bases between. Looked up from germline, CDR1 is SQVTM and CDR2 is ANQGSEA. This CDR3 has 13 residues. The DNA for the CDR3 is TGCAGCGCTGAGGGGACGGAGTACACTGAAGCTTTCTTT. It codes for CSAEGTEYTEAFF.

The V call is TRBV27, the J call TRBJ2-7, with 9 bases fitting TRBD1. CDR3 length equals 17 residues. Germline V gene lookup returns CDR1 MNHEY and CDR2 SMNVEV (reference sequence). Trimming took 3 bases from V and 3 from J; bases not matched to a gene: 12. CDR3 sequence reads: CASSFPSDRGGLYEQYF. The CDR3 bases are TGTGCCAGCAGTTTCCCCTCGGACAGGGGAGGCCTCTACGAGCAGTACTTC.

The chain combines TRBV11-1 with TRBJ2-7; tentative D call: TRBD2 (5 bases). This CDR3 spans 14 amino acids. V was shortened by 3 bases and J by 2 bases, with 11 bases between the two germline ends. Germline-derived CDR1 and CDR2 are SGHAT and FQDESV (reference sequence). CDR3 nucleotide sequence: TGTGCCAGCAGCTTCGGACTGGGTCCCTACGAGCAGTACTTC. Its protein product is CASSFGLGPYEQYF.

CDR3 sequence (DNA): TGTGCCAGCAGCCCGCGGACCGCAATAAATCAGCCCCAGCATTTT. The encoded protein is CASSPRTAINQPQHF. The genes are TRBV7-4 and TRBJ1-5; D is unclear. Germline loops: CDR1 SGHVT, CDR2 SQSDAQ. The CDR3 is 15 residues long. V lost 5 bases to trimming and J lost 4 bases, with 15 bases between them.

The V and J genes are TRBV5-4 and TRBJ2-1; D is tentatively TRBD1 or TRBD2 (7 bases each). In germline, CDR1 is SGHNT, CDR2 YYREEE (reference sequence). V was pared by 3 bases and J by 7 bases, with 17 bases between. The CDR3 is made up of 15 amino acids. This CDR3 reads CASSSQGRGKNEQFF. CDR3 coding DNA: TGTGCCAGCAGCTCACAGGGGAGGGGAAAAAATGAGCAGTTCTTC.

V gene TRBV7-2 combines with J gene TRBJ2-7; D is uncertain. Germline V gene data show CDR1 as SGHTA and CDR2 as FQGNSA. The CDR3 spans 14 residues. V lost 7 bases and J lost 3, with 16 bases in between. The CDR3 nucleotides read TGTGCCAGCACCGCCCAAGTGGCCCACTACGAGCAGTACTTC. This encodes CASTAQVAHYEQYF.

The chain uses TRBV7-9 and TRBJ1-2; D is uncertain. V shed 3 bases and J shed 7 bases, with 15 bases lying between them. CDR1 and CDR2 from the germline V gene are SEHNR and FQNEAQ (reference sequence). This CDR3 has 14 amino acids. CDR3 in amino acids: CASSFSGGESGYTF. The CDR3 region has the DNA TGTGCCAGCAGCTTTTCGGGTGGGGAGAGTGGCTACACCTTC.

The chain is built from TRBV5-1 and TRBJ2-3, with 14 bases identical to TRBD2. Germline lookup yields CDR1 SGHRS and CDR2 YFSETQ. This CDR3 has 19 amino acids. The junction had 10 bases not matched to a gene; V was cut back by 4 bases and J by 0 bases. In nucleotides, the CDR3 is TGCGCCAGCAGCCTCCCGGGACTAGCGGGAGTTGACAGCACAGATACGCAGTATTTT. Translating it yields CASSLPGLAGVDSTDTQYF.

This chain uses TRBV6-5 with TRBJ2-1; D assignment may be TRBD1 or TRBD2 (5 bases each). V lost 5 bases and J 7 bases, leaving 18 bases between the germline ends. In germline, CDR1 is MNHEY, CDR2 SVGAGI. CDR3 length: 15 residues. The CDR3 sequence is CASSLGAILGNEQFF. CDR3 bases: TGTGCCAGCAGTCTCGGGGCGATCCTAGGGAATGAGCAGTTCTTC.

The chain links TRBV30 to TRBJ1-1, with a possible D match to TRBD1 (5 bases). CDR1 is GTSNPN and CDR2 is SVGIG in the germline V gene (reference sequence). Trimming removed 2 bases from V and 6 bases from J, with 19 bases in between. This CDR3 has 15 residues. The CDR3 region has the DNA TGTGCCTGGAGTTTTGGTTTTCCGGGACGGCCTGAAGCTTTCTTT. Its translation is CAWSFGFPGRPEAFF.

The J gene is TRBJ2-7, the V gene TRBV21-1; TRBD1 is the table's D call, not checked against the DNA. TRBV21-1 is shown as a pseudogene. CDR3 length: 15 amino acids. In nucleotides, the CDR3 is TGTGCCAGCTCGCGGGACAGGGGATGTGAGAACGAGCAGTACTTC. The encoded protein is CASSRDRGCENEQYF.

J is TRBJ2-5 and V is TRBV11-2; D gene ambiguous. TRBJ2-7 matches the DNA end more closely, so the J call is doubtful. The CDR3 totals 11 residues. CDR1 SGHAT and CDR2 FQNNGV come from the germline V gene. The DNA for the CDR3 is TGTGCCAGCAGCTTAGCTCTCGAGCAGTACTTC. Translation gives CASSLALEQYF.

The CDR3: CASSPGGGQTNQPQHF. In DNA form, the CDR3 reads TGTGCCAGCAGCCCGGGGGGGGGACAGACAAATCAGCCCCAGCATTTT. The chain has TRBV7-8 and TRBJ1-5, with TRBD1 identical over 7 bases. Germline assignment: CDR1 SGHVS and CDR2 FQNEAQ. J was trimmed by 4 bases and V by 5 bases; bases with no gene match: 11. The CDR3 covers 16 residues.

The CDR3 DNA sequence: TGTGCCAGCAGTGAGGGGAGTTACCGCGGCGAGCAGTACTTC. Translation gives CASSEGSYRGEQYF. The J gene is TRBJ2-7, the V gene TRBV6-1, with a possible D match to TRBD2 (5 bases). Trimming left V 3 bases short and J 6 bases short, with 15 bases between. In germline, CDR1 is MNHNS, CDR2 SASEGT. The length of the CDR3 is 14 residues.

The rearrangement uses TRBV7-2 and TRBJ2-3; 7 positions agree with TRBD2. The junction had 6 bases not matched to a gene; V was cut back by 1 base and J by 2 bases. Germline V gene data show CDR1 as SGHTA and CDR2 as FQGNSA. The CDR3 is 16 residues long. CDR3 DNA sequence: TGTGCCAGCAGCTTAGGGGTAGCGGGTCCCACAGATACGCAGTATTTT. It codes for CASSLGVAGPTDTQYF.

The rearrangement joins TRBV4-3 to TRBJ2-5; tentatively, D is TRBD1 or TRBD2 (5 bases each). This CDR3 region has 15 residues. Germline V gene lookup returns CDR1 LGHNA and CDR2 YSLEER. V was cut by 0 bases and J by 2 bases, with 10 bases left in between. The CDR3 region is CASSQETGHQETQYF. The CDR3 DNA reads TGCGCCAGCAGCCAAGAAACGGGGCATCAAGAGACCCAGTACTTC.

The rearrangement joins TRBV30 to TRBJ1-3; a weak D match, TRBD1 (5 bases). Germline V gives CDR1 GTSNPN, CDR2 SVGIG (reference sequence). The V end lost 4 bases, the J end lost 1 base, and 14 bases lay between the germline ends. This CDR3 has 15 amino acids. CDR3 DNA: TGTGCCTGGATCCCGGGACGGCTATCTGGAAACACCATATATTTT. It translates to CAWIPGRLSGNTIYF.

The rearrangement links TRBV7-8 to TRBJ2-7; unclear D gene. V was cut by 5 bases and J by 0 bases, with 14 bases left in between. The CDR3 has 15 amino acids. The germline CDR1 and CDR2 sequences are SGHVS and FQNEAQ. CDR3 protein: CASSVGSYPSYEQYF. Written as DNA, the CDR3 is TGTGCCAGCAGCGTGGGGTCATATCCCTCCTACGAGCAGTACTTC.

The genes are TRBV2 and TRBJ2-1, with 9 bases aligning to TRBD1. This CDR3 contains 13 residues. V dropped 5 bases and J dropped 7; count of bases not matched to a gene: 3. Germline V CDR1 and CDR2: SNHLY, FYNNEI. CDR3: CASSRQGGNEQFF. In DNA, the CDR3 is TGTGCCAGCAGTCGACAGGGGGGGAATGAGCAGTTCTTC.